The entry below gives a single T cell receptor beta chain sequence along with its context. CDR3 length equals 15 residues. The V gene end was trimmed by 5 bases and the J gene end by 3 bases; junction bases not matched to a gene: 8. CDR1 MNHNY and CDR2 SVGAGI come from the germline V gene (reference sequence). The sample comes from a study of control samples from healthy donors and cancer patients. TCRdb's table, derived via immunoSEQ multiplex PCR, lists solely in-frame clones and lacks some. The table records 150,000 to 200,000 clones, about 91% of them present only once. V usage is TRBV6-6 and J usage is TRBJ2-7; TRBD2 matches at 9 bases. Sequencing was done on a sample of blood. The clonotype originates from a man younger than 35 in good health. The CDR3, as DNA: TGTGCCAGCAGTCCGCTAGCGGGGCAATTCTACGAGCAGTACTTC. As protein: CASSPLAGQFYEQYF.